The 2 T cell receptor beta chains given below trace back to one sample, sequenced in a study of T-cell memory formation after mild COVID-19. TCRdb used MiXCR to reprocess the 5' RACE reads, holding one entry per CDR3 protein. This table has fewer than 50,000 distinct CDR3 sequences, approximately 7.6% appearing once. Sequencing input: PBMCs or a T cell subset sorted from them (not recorded which). These receptors were taken from a man younger than 30 who had mild COVID-19 (a few samples of this study predate the infection). Cell type and time point are not known.

This clonotype was observed many times. The chain recombines TRBV5-1 with TRBJ2-6; D gene ambiguous. The CDR3 covers 15 residues. Between the trimmed V and J ends, which lost 2 bases and 3 bases, there was a span of 9 bases. Germline lookup yields CDR1 SGHRS and CDR2 YFSETQ. The CDR3 protein is CASSFRTVGANVLTF. The CDR3 DNA reads TGCGCCAGCAGCTTTCGGACGGTTGGGGCCAACGTCCTGACTTTC.

This clonotype was detected ten times or more. The rearrangement links TRBV6-2 or TRBV6-3 to TRBJ1-1; 8 nucleotides agree with TRBD1. Trimming removed 2 bases from V and 4 bases from J; junction bases left unmatched: 9. This CDR3 is 16 amino acids long. In germline, CDR1 is MNHEY, CDR2 SVGEGT. Here the CDR3 DNA reads TGTGCCAGCAGTTACGACCTGACAGGGGAGGCCACTGAAGCTTTCTTT. Translation: CASSYDLTGEATEAFF.